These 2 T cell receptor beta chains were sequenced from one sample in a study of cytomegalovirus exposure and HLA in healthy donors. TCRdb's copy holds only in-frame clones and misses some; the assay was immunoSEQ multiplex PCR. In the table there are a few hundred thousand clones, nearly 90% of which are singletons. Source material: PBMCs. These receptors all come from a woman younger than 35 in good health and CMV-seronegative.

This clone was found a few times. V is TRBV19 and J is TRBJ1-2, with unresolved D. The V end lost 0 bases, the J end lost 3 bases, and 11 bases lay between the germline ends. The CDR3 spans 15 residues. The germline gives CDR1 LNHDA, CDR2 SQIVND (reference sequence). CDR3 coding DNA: TGTGCCAGTAGTATAGAGGGAGACGACTACTATGGCTACACCTTC. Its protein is CASSIEGDDYYGYTF.

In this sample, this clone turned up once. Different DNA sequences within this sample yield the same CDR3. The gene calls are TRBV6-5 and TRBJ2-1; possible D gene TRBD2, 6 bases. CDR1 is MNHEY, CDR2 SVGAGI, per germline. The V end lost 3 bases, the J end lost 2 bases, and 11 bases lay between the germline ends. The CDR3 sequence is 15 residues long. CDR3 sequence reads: CASSYTGGAYNEQFF. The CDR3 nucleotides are TGTGCCAGCAGTTATACGGGCGGGGCCTACAATGAGCAGTTCTTC.